This T cell receptor (beta chain) derives from a study of blood T cell repertoires in COVID-19. TCRdb's copy holds only in-frame clones and misses some; the assay was immunoSEQ multiplex PCR. The sample has hundreds of thousands of clones; over 65% are singletons. This sequence was found in an elderly woman with acute or convalescent COVID-19. Sample: peripheral blood.

The CDR3 nucleotides are TGTGCCAGCAGTTTTGGGGGGATGGGATTAGAGACCCAGTACTTC. Amino acids: CASSFGGMGLETQYF. This chain joins TRBV28 and TRBJ2-5; D is possibly TRBD2 (6 bases). CDR3 length: 15 amino acids. Trimming took 3 bases from V and 4 from J, leaving 15 bases between them. Germline assignment: CDR1 MDHEN and CDR2 SYDVKM.